This T cell receptor (beta chain) is drawn from a study of blood T cell repertoires in COVID-19. Overall study context: COVID-19 samples, acute and convalescent, were from the United States, Italy and Spain.

Trimming pared 2 bases from V and 0 bases from J, leaving 21 bases between. Germline V gene sequence: CDR1 GTSNPN, CDR2 SVGIG (reference sequence). The CDR3 is 18 amino acids. Under the authors' procedure: It was from reference gene primer amplification that nucleated cell counts were estimated. The table came from immunoSEQ multiplex PCR; TCRdb's copy has only in-frame clones and leaves some out. The D gene and trimming were derived from the DNA, and the V and J assignments and clone size from that table. The profile covers nearly 40,000 clones, with 86% appearing a single time and 15% to 20% taken by the ten largest.

Sequencing input: peripheral blood. The chain carries TRBV30 and TRBJ2-3; TRBD1 might be the D (6 bases). The clonotype comes from a man in his fifties or sixties in a cohort sampled during active COVID-19. The CDR3 region has the DNA TGTGCCTGGAGTTTAAACGCCGGGACATGGGCTAGCACAGATACGCAGTATTTT. It yields the protein CAWSLNAGTWASTDTQYF. The whole variable domain, filled in from reference TRBV30 and TRBJ2-3, reads SQTIHQWPATLVQPVGSPLSLECTVEGTSNPNLYWYRQAAGRGLQLLFYSVGIGQISSEVPQNLSASRPQDRQFILSSKKLLLSDSGFYLCAWSLNAGTWASTDTQYFGPGTRLTVL.